These 25 T cell receptor beta chains share one sample of origin, sequenced in a study of cytomegalovirus exposure and HLA in healthy donors. Sequencing was performed with immunoSEQ multiplex PCR; in TCRdb, only in-frame clones are kept and a portion is missing. This table has more than 140,000 clones, roughly nine tenths appearing once. Input material: PBMCs. Every receptor here comes from a woman between 18 and 30 years old in good health and CMV-seropositive.

The rearrangement joins TRBV7-6 to TRBJ2-1; D possibly corresponds to TRBD1 (6 bases). Germline values: CDR1 SGHVS, CDR2 FNYEAQ. This CDR3 comprises 13 residues. Deletions cut 3 bases from V and 4 bases from J, with 7 bases between. DNA of the CDR3: TGTGCCAGCAGCTTTGGGACATACAATGAGCAGTTCTTC. Its protein product is CASSFGTYNEQFF.

This clone has a handful of counts. V is TRBV11-2 and J is TRBJ2-1; 8 bases fit TRBD2. The CDR3 sequence is 16 residues long. Germline-derived CDR1 and CDR2 are SGHAT and FQNNGV. Trimming cost V 2 bases and J 6 bases; bases outside gene matches: 9. The CDR3 DNA reads TGTGCCAGCAGCTTATGGGCGGGAGGCATGGGCAATGAGCAGTTCTTC. This codes for CASSLWAGGMGNEQFF. The full variable domain, with the rest looked up from reference TRBV11-2 and TRBJ2-1, is EAGVAQSPRYKIIEKRQSVAFWCNPISGHATLYWYQQILGQGPKLLIQFQNNGVVDDSQLPKDRFSAERLKGVDSTLKIQPAKLEDSAVYLCASSLWAGGMGNEQFFGPGTRLTVL.

The V gene is TRBV9, the J gene TRBJ2-7, with D possibly matching TRBD1 (6 bases). The CDR3 runs to 16 residues. Trimming stripped 1 base from V and 7 bases from J, with 21 bases between. Germline assignment: CDR1 SGDLS and CDR2 YYNGEE. CDR3 in amino acids: CASSVSPGTRYGEQYF. The DNA of the CDR3 is TGTGCCAGCAGCGTATCGCCCGGGACAAGGTACGGTGAGCAGTACTTC.

V gene TRBV6-5 combines with J gene TRBJ2-7, with D perhaps TRBD2 (5 bases). The CDR3 sequence is 14 residues long. Trimming took off 6 bases at V and 2 bases at J, with 14 bases between the two ends. CDR1 is MNHEY, CDR2 SVGAGI, per germline. Written as DNA, the CDR3 is TGTGCCAGCAGATCCGGGAAAGGAACCTACGAGCAGTACTTC. Translation: CASRSGKGTYEQYF.

The chain joins TRBV6-1 to TRBJ2-7; D is perhaps TRBD1 (6 bases). V lost 3 bases and J lost 2, with 14 bases in between. Germline CDR1 and CDR2: MNHNS and SASEGT. The CDR3 is made up of 15 amino acids. CDR3 residues: CASSDGPGQAYEQYF. The CDR3, as DNA: TGTGCCAGCAGTGATGGACCGGGACAAGCCTACGAGCAGTACTTC.

There are a few counts of this clone. The chain joins TRBV7-9 to TRBJ1-4; D is perhaps TRBD1 (6 bases). The CDR3 has 18 residues. Trimming took off 2 bases at V and 8 bases at J, with 24 bases between the two ends. Germline CDR1 and CDR2: SEHNR and FQNEAQ (reference sequence). The CDR3 sequence: CASSLNRQGKYTGEKLFF. CDR3 nucleotides: TGTGCCAGCAGCTTAAATCGGCAGGGGAAATATACGGGGGAAAAACTGTTTTTT.

The V call is TRBV4-2, the J call TRBJ2-2; 9 bases align to TRBD1. Germline CDR1 is LGHNA and CDR2 is YNFKEQ. Trimming cost V 0 bases and J 7 bases; bases outside gene matches: 6. There are 16 residues in the CDR3. CDR3: CASSQEGQGMGGELFF. The CDR3 DNA follows: TGTGCCAGCAGCCAAGAGGGACAGGGAATGGGCGGGGAGCTGTTTTTT.

The V gene is TRBV4-3, the J gene TRBJ1-1, with 7 bases aligning to TRBD1. The CDR3 length is 16 residues. V was clipped by 0 bases and J by 6 bases; unmatched bases: 10. Germline V gene data show CDR1 as LGHNA and CDR2 as YSLEER. CDR3 nucleotides: TGCGCCAGCAGCCAAGACCTAGGGACAGAGACCTCTGAAGCTTTCTTT. This translates into CASSQDLGTETSEAFF.

This chain uses TRBV30 with TRBJ1-5, with a tentative D call TRBD1 (5 bases). The V and J ends lost 0 bases and 4 bases respectively, with 7 bases between them. The germline CDR1 and CDR2 sequences are GTSNPN and SVGIG (reference sequence). This CDR3 is 13 amino acids long. The CDR3 nucleotides are TGTGCCTGGAGTGTACAGGCTAATCAGCCCCAGCATTTT. Protein product: CAWSVQANQPQHF.

V gene TRBV29-1 combines with J gene TRBJ2-3, with 10 bases identical to TRBD2. V lost 6 bases, J lost 6 bases, and 6 bases stayed unmatched. Germline V lookup: CDR1 SQVTM, CDR2 ANQGSEA. This CDR3 spans 13 amino acids. The CDR3 sequence is CSVRAGGPDTQYF. In DNA form, the CDR3 reads TGCAGCGTCCGAGCGGGAGGGCCGGATACGCAGTATTTT.

The rearrangement joins TRBV7-6 to TRBJ2-7; tentatively, D is TRBD2 (6 bases). The CDR3 spans 18 residues. Trimming took 6 bases from V and 2 from J, leaving 26 bases between them. Germline lookup yields CDR1 SGHVS and CDR2 FNYEAQ. The CDR3 bases are TGTGCCAGCAGTCTGCTTAGCGGTGGTCTAGCGAGAACCTACGAGCAGTACTTC. It specifies CASSLLSGGLARTYEQYF.

This rearrangement joins TRBV7-8 to TRBJ2-5; D may be TRBD1 (6 bases). The CDR3 loop spans 13 amino acids. The ends were cut back, 10 bases at V and 0 bases at J, with 12 bases in the middle. The germline CDR1 and CDR2 sequences are SGHVS and FQNEAQ. CDR3 DNA sequence: TGTGCCATCGACTGGGACAACCAAGAGACCCAGTACTTC. Residues: CAIDWDNQETQYF.

This chain joins TRBV10-3 and TRBJ1-1; D gene uncertain. V shed 10 bases and J shed 0 bases, with 12 bases lying between them. Germline V lookup: CDR1 ENHRY, CDR2 SYGVKD. This CDR3 contains 13 residues. The CDR3 DNA reads as TGTGCCAGCCGGGGAGTTATGAACACTGAAGCTTTCTTT. Its translation: CASRGVMNTEAFF.

This clone was counted once. V usage is TRBV5-1 and J usage is TRBJ2-5; 9 nucleotides match TRBD2. Germline CDR1 reads SGHRS; CDR2 reads YFSETQ. J lost 3 bases, V lost 0 bases, and 6 bases had no gene match. The length of the CDR3 is 16 residues. CDR3 sequence (DNA): TGCGCCAGCAGCTTGGTTTTAGCGGGAGTTGAAGAGACCCAGTACTTC. Translated: CASSLVLAGVEETQYF.

The V call is TRBV9, the J call TRBJ1-2; D uncertain. Trimming removed 3 bases at V and 1 base at J, with 7 bases between. Germline assignment: CDR1 SGDLS and CDR2 YYNGEE. The CDR3 consists of 13 residues. CDR3 coding DNA: TGTGCCAGCAGCGGCGAGAGTAACTATGGCTACACCTTC. This translates into CASSGESNYGYTF.

The chain joins TRBV9 to TRBJ2-7; 7 bases line up with TRBD2. Germline V gene data show CDR1 as SGDLS and CDR2 as YYNGEE. Trimming removed 3 bases from V and 4 bases from J; junction bases left unmatched: 13. The CDR3 loop spans 16 amino acids. In DNA form, the CDR3 reads TGTGCCAGCAGCGGTGCGGGGTCGAGCGGGGTGTACGAGCAGTACTTC. Its translation is CASSGAGSSGVYEQYF.

The sample holds one count of this clone. The chain couples TRBV19 to TRBJ1-1, with D perhaps TRBD1 (5 bases). The CDR3 runs 13 residues. Germline values: CDR1 LNHDA, CDR2 SQIVND (reference sequence). V was clipped by 8 bases and J by 2 bases, with 12 bases between them. The CDR3 loop reads CASHSGVNTEAFF. The CDR3 DNA sequence: TGTGCCAGTCATTCGGGGGTCAACACTGAAGCTTTCTTT.

V usage is TRBV4-3 and J usage is TRBJ2-7; 9 positions match TRBD1. The germline CDR1 and CDR2 sequences are LGHNA and YSLEER. V dropped 1 base and J dropped 1; count of bases not matched to a gene: 2. CDR3 length: 15 residues. DNA for the CDR3: TGCGCCAGCAGCCAAGGACAGGGGGAATCCTACGAGCAGTACTTC. This sequence encodes CASSQGQGESYEQYF.

The chain uses TRBV2 and TRBJ1-5; D ambiguous. CDR3 length: 15 amino acids. Germline CDR1 is SNHLY and CDR2 is FYNNEI. V was shortened by 6 bases and J by 0 bases, with 12 bases between the two germline ends. In DNA form, the CDR3 reads TGTGCCAGCAGCGGAGTAGAGTATAGCAATCAGCCCCAGCATTTT. The encoded protein is CASSGVEYSNQPQHF. The whole variable domain, filled in from reference TRBV2 and TRBJ1-5, reads EPEVTQTPSHQVTQMGQEVILRCVPISNHLYFYWYRQILGQKVEFLVSFYNNEISEKSEIFDDQFSVERPDGSNFTLKIRSTKLEDSAMYFCASSGVEYSNQPQHFGDGTRLSIL.

This chain links TRBV11-3 with TRBJ2-7; D is unclear. Trimming took off 0 bases at V and 3 bases at J, with 12 bases between the two ends. This CDR3 is built from 15 residues. Germline V gene sequence: CDR1 SGHNT, CDR2 YENEEA. The CDR3 DNA reads TGTGCCAGCAGCTTAGAAGGTGGTGACAACTACGAGCAGTACTTC. Protein: CASSLEGGDNYEQYF. Full variable domain (missing parts from reference TRBV11-3 and TRBJ2-7): EAGVVQSPRYKIIEKKQPVAFWCNPISGHNTLYWYLQNLGQGPELLIRYENEEAVDDSQLPKDRFSAERLKGVDSTLKIQPAELGDSAVYLCASSLEGGDNYEQYFGPGTRLTVT.

This chain connects TRBV5-1 to TRBJ2-2; the D gene is possibly TRBD2 (6 bases). CDR1 and CDR2 (germline): SGHRS, YFSETQ. The CDR3 totals 15 residues. With 4 bases removed from V and 6 bases from J, the gap between germline ends came to 16 bases. Here the CDR3 reads CASSLTGTESGELFF. The CDR3, as DNA: TGCGCCAGCAGCCTCACCGGGACTGAGTCCGGGGAGCTGTTTTTT. The variable domain in full, completed from reference TRBV5-1 and TRBJ2-2, reads KAGVTQTPRYLIKTRGQQVTLSCSPISGHRSVSWYQQTPGQGLQFLFEYFSETQRNKGNFPGRFSGRQFSNSRSEMNVSTLELGDSALYLCASSLTGTESGELFFGEGSRLTVL.

The V call is TRBV5-1, the J call TRBJ1-4, with TRBD1 identical over 11 bases. Germline assignment: CDR1 SGHRS and CDR2 YFSETQ. The CDR3 consists of 15 residues. After removal of 4 bases from V and 8 bases from J, the junction contained 7 bases not matched to a gene. In DNA form, the CDR3 reads TGCGCCAGCAGCCACGGACAGGGGGCACGGGAAAAACTGTTTTTT. Translated: CASSHGQGAREKLFF.

The chain employs TRBV7-8 and TRBJ2-2, with 8 bases aligning to TRBD2. Losses at the gene ends were 2 bases for V and 6 bases for J; bases not matched to a gene: 2. CDR3 length equals 14 residues. From germline, CDR1 is SGHVS and CDR2 FQNEAQ. In DNA, the CDR3 is TGTGCCAGCAGCTTAACGGGAGGGCCCGGGGAGCTGTTTTTT. It encodes CASSLTGGPGELFF. The full variable domain, with the rest looked up from reference TRBV7-8 and TRBJ2-2, is GAGVSQSPRYKVAKRGQDVALRCDPISGHVSLFWYQQALGQGPEFLTYFQNEAQLDKSGLPSDRFFAERPEGSVSTLKIQRTQQEDSAVYLCASSLTGGPGELFFGEGSRLTVL.

This chain links TRBV9 with TRBJ2-5; no clear D. The CDR3 totals 13 residues. Per germline, CDR1 SGDLS and CDR2 YYNGEE. Trimming shortened V by 0 bases and J by 5 bases, and 8 bases separated the two germline ends. The CDR3 region has the DNA TGTGCCAGCAGCGTAGATAGAGCGGAGACCCAGTACTTC. Protein product: CASSVDRAETQYF.

This clone was observed a few times. This chain uses TRBV28 with TRBJ1-1; possibly TRBD1 for D (6 bases). Germline CDR1 reads MDHEN; CDR2 reads SYDVKM. The CDR3 is 13 residues long. V shed 5 bases and J shed 6 bases, with 13 bases lying between them. CDR3 sequence (DNA): TGTGCCAGCAGTGCCCCACAGGGCGCTGAAGCTTTCTTT. This encodes CASSAPQGAEAFF.